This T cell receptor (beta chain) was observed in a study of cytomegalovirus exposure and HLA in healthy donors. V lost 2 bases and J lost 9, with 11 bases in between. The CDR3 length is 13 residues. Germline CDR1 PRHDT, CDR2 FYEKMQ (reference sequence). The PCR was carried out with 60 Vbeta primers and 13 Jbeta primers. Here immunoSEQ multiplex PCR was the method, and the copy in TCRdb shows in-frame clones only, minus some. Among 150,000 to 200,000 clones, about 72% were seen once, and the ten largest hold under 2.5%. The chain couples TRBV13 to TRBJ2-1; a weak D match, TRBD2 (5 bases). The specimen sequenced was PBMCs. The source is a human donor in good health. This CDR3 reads CASSLLSGGEQFF. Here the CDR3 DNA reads TGTGCCAGCAGCTTATTAAGCGGCGGTGAGCAGTTCTTC.